The 20 T cell receptor beta chains given below trace back to one sample, sequenced in a study of CD8 T cells in Susac syndrome. Reverse transcription of roughly 0.5 to 1 ug RNA was performed with random hexamers. MiXCR was run by TCRdb on the immunoSEQ multiplex PCR reads, yielding one entry per CDR3 protein. The data hold under 200,000 distinct CDR3 sequences, with about 94% observed a single time. Sequencing was done on a sample of CD4+ T cells from PBMCs. These receptors all come from a human donor in good health.

This rearrangement joins TRBV27 to TRBJ1-2; D ambiguous. Per germline, CDR1 MNHEY and CDR2 SMNVEV (reference sequence). V was shortened by 7 bases and J by 8 bases, with 17 bases between the two germline ends. The CDR3 extends over 13 amino acids. CDR3 nucleotides: TGTGCCAGCAAACCGACTCAGAGGCCCGGCTACACCTTC. Its protein product is CASKPTQRPGYTF.

The chain recombines TRBV25-1 with TRBJ1-6, with D hard to call. The CDR3 consists of 14 residues. The V end lost 7 bases, the J end lost 2 bases, and 9 bases lay between the germline ends. Per germline, CDR1 MGHDK and CDR2 SYGVNS. The CDR3 is CASMDLTYNSPLHF. In DNA form, the CDR3 reads TGTGCCAGCATGGACCTCACCTATAATTCACCCCTCCACTTT.

The chain has TRBV3-1 and TRBJ1-1; a weak D match, TRBD1 (5 bases). The germline V gene has CDR1 LGHDT and CDR2 YNNKEL (reference sequence). Deletions cut 4 bases from V and 7 bases from J, with 19 bases between. CDR3 size: 15 residues. This CDR3 reads CASSREGRGSSEAFF. CDR3 bases: TGTGCCAGCAGCCGAGAGGGGCGAGGGTCCAGTGAAGCTTTCTTT.

This clonotype was seen once. The J gene is TRBJ2-2, the V gene TRBV20-1; D assignment may be TRBD1 or TRBD2 (5 bases each). Germline-derived CDR1 and CDR2 are DFQATT and SNEGSKA (reference sequence). The germline V and J ends were trimmed by 1 base and 6 bases, with 9 bases remaining between them. The CDR3 spans 13 residues. The CDR3 is CSARGGDPGELFF. For the CDR3, the DNA is TGCAGTGCTAGAGGAGGGGACCCCGGGGAGCTGTTTTTT.

The gene calls are TRBV20-1 and TRBJ2-7; TRBD1 matches at 11 bases. Trimming took 5 bases from V and 3 from J; bases not matched to a gene: 0. This CDR3 contains 12 residues. Germline CDR1 DFQATT, CDR2 SNEGSKA (reference sequence). The CDR3 region has the DNA TGCAGTGCTGGGACAGGGGGCTACGAGCAGTACTTC. Translating gives CSAGTGGYEQYF.

This chain links TRBV20-1 with TRBJ2-1, with 8 bases aligning to TRBD1. The germline gives CDR1 DFQATT, CDR2 SNEGSKA (reference sequence). With 7 bases clipped from V and 7 bases from J, the junction kept 9 bases outside the gene matches. The CDR3 extends over 13 amino acids. The CDR3 DNA follows: TGCAGTGGTGCCAGGGGGCTAGGGAATGAGCAGTTCTTC. This codes for CSGARGLGNEQFF.

V usage is TRBV29-1 and J usage is TRBJ2-1; 10 bases match TRBD2. Germline V gene data show CDR1 as SQVTM and CDR2 as ANQGSEA. CDR3 length equals 14 residues. V shed 3 bases and J 6 bases; nucleotides not matched to a gene: 5. Written as DNA, the CDR3 is TGCAGCGTTGAGAGGACTAGCGGAATCAATGAGCAGTTCTTC. Protein: CSVERTSGINEQFF.

This chain connects TRBV7-9 to TRBJ2-2; tentatively, D is TRBD1 (6 bases). Looked up from germline, CDR1 is SEHNR and CDR2 is FQNEAQ (reference sequence). The CDR3 is 17 residues long. V dropped 5 bases and J dropped 1 base, with 17 bases sitting between them. The DNA for the CDR3 is TGTGCCAGCAGCCCAGAGCGGCCAGGGGAGAACACCGGGGAGCTGTTTTTT. It is translated as CASSPERPGENTGELFF.

V usage is TRBV29-1 and J usage is TRBJ2-7; 10 nucleotides match TRBD1. The V gene's germline CDR1 is SQVTM and CDR2 ANQGSEA. CDR3 length: 11 residues. V lost 7 bases, J lost 5 bases, and 2 bases stayed unmatched. CDR3 region: CSAGQGDEQYF. DNA of the CDR3: TGCAGCGCCGGACAGGGGGACGAGCAGTACTTC.

This rearrangement joins TRBV6-5 to TRBJ1-2, with 7 bases matching TRBD1. V lost 6 bases and J lost 8; bases outside the gene matches: 12. CDR3 size: 14 residues. Germline V CDR1 and CDR2: MNHEY, SVGAGI. CDR3 DNA sequence: TGTGCCAGCAGGGCTGGGACAGAAGTTCAGGGCTACACCTTC. Encoded protein: CASRAGTEVQGYTF.

CDR3 coding DNA: TGTGCCAGCAGCGCCGGGGTAACCTCTGGAAACACCATATATTTT. Protein product: CASSAGVTSGNTIYF. The chain couples TRBV9 to TRBJ1-3, with D unresolved. The CDR3 covers 15 residues. The V gene's germline CDR1 is SGDLS and CDR2 YYNGEE. V was cut by 3 bases and J by 0 bases, with 10 bases left in between.

J is TRBJ2-3 and V is TRBV6-5; D is unclear. The CDR3 contains 15 residues. V was pared by 6 bases and J by 0 bases, with 13 bases between. Germline V gene sequence: CDR1 MNHEY, CDR2 SVGAGI. In DNA, the CDR3 is TGTGCCAGCAGCCGCACATTCGCTAGCACAGATACGCAGTATTTT. It codes for CASSRTFASTDTQYF.

V is TRBV29-1 and J is TRBJ2-1; 9 bases align to TRBD2. Germline V gene data show CDR1 as SQVTM and CDR2 as ANQGSEA. V was clipped by 7 bases and J by 4 bases; unmatched bases: 5. CDR3 length: 13 amino acids. The CDR3 here is CSGLAGPYNEQFF. The CDR3 DNA reads as TGCAGCGGGCTAGCGGGGCCTTACAATGAGCAGTTCTTC.

The genes are TRBV11-2 and TRBJ2-1, with 8 nucleotides matching TRBD2. The germline V gene encodes CDR1 SGHAT and CDR2 FQNNGV. The CDR3 contains 15 residues. Trimming removed 4 bases from V and 5 bases from J; junction bases left unmatched: 7. CDR3 region: CASSSGGGLNNEQFF. The CDR3 DNA reads TGTGCCAGCAGCTCCGGGGGGGGACTAAACAATGAGCAGTTCTTC.

Only one count was recorded for this clonotype. The chain employs TRBV20-1 and TRBJ1-1; D unresolved. The germline gives CDR1 DFQATT, CDR2 SNEGSKA (reference sequence). Trimming cost V 3 bases and J 1 base, with 6 bases left between them. CDR3 length: 12 amino acids. CDR3 protein: CSARWRNTEAFF. The CDR3 DNA follows: TGCAGTGCTAGGTGGAGGAACACTGAAGCTTTCTTT.

Only one count was recorded for this clonotype. This CDR3 reads CASSLVGDQYEQYF. CDR3 in DNA: TGCGCCAGCAGCCTGGTAGGGGATCAATACGAGCAGTACTTC. The chain is built from TRBV5-1 and TRBJ2-7; TRBD1 is a possible D gene (5 bases). The germline gives CDR1 SGHRS, CDR2 YFSETQ. Deletions cut 4 bases from V and 4 bases from J, with 15 bases between. The CDR3 has 14 amino acids.

This chain joins TRBV24-1 and TRBJ2-5; 10 bases are shared with TRBD1. After removal of 3 bases from V and 10 bases from J, the junction contained 10 bases not matched to a gene. Looked up from germline, CDR1 is KGHDR and CDR2 is SFDVKD. The CDR3 covers 15 residues. The CDR3 sequence: CATSDPSGDRGIQYF. DNA for the CDR3: TGTGCCACCAGTGATCCGAGTGGGGACAGGGGAATCCAGTACTTC.

This chain links TRBV30 with TRBJ1-6; TRBD1 agrees at 8 bases. The ends lost 4 bases at V and 6 bases at J; junction bases unmatched: 5. Germline-derived CDR1 and CDR2 are GTSNPN and SVGIG (reference sequence). This CDR3 spans 14 amino acids. The CDR3 DNA reads as TGTGCCTGGAATCCGACAGGGGTTAATTCACCCCTCCACTTT. Translated, it gives CAWNPTGVNSPLHF.

The CDR3 region is CSVSGGSSTDTQYF. DNA of the CDR3: TGCAGCGTCAGCGGGGGGAGCTCCACAGATACGCAGTATTTT. The chain is built from TRBV29-1 and TRBJ2-3; TRBD2 matches at 9 bases. This CDR3 comprises 14 residues. The germline V gene encodes CDR1 SQVTM and CDR2 ANQGSEA. The junction had 6 bases not matched to a gene; V was cut back by 6 bases and J by 2 bases.

This rearrangement joins TRBV2 to TRBJ2-1; D is perhaps TRBD1 or TRBD2 (5 bases each). This CDR3 comprises 11 residues. CDR1 and CDR2 (germline): SNHLY, FYNNEI. V lost 6 bases and J lost 14, with 14 bases in between. In nucleotides, the CDR3 is TGTGCCAGCAGCGCCGGGGCAGCGGAGTTCTTC. Translation gives CASSAGAAEFF.